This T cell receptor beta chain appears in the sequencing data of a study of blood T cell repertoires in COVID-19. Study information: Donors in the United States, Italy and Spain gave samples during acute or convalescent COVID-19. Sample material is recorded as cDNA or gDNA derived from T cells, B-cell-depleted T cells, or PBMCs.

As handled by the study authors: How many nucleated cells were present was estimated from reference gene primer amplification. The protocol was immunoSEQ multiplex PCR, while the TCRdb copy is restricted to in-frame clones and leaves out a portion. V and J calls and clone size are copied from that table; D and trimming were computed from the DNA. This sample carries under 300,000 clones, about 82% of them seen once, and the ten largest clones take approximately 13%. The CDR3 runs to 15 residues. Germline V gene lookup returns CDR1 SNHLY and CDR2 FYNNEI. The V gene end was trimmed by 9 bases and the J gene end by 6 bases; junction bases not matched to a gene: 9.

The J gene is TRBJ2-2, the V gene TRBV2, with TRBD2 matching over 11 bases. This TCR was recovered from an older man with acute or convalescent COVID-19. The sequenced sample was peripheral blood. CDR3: CASTQLAGVSGELFF. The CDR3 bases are TGTGCCAGTACCCAACTAGCGGGAGTTTCCGGGGAGCTGTTTTTT.